A selection of T cell receptor beta chains follows, all from one sample in a study of blood T cell repertoires in COVID-19. TCRdb keeps only in-frame clones here, not all; method: immunoSEQ multiplex PCR. The data show roughly 130,000 clones, almost 85% seen once. Sample: peripheral blood. These receptors came from a woman aged 25 to 39 who had recovered from COVID-19. CDR3s leave out the opening cysteine and the closing phenylalanine or tryptophan. The size entry is marked missing in some rows and otherwise reads once, few, many or a size class.

TRBV11-2 | . | ASSPFRDLEQF
TRBV19 | . | ASSMFSGNGYGYT
TRBV29-1 | . | SVTEDPGQGYEQY
TRBV15 | . | ATSRDMGSEQY
TRBV4-1 | once | ASSHPPAGGDEKLF
TRBV10-3 | . | AISESGVNTEAF
TRBV3-1/TRBV3-2 | . | ASSQGIRGSNSPLH
TRBV2 | few | ASSPGGTGELAQH
TRBV11-2 | once | ASSRTSGQANEQF
TRBV30 | . | AWSVTGTYEQY